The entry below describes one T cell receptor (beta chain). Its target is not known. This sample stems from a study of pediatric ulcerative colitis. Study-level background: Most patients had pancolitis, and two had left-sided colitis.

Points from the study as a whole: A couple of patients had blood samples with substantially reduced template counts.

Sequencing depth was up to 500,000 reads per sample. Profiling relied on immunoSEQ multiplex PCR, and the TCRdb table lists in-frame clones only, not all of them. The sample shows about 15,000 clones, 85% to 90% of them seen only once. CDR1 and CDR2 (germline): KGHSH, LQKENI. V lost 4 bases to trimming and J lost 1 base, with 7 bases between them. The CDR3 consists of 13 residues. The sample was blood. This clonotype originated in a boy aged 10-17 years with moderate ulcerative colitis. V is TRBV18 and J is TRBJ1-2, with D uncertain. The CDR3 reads CASSQQNNYGYTF. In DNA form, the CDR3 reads TGTGCCAGCTCACAACAGAATAACTATGGCTACACCTTC.